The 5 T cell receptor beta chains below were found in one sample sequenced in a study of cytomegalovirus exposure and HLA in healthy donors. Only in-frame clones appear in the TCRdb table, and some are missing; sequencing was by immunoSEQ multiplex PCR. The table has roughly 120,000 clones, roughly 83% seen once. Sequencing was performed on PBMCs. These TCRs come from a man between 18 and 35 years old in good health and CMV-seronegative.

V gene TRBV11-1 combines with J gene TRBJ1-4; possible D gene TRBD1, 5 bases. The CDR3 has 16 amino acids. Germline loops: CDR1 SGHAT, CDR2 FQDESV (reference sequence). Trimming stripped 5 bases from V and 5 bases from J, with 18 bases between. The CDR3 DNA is TGTGCCAGCAGCCTAGGGACCACGGGGGAGAATGAAAAACTGTTTTTT. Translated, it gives CASSLGTTGENEKLFF.

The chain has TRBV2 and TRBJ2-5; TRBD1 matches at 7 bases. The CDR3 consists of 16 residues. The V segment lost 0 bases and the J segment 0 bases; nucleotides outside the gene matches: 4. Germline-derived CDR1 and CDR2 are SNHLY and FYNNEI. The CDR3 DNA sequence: TGTGCCAGCAGTGAAGCGGTGACAGGGAACCAAGAGACCCAGTACTTC. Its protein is CASSEAVTGNQETQYF.

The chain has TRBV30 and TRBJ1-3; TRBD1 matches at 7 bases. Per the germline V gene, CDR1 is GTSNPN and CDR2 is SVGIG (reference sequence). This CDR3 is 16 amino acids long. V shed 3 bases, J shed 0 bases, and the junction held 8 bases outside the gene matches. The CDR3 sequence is CAWSSGGGSSGNTIYF. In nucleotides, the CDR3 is TGTGCCTGGAGCTCGGGAGGGGGCAGCTCTGGAAACACCATATATTTT.

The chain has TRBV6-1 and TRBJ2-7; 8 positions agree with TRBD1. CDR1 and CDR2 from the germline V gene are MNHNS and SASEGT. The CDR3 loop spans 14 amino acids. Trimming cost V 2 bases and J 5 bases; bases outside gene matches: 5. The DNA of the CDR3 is TGTGCCAGCAGTGAAACGGGACAGGTGAACGAGCAGTACTTC. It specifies CASSETGQVNEQYF.

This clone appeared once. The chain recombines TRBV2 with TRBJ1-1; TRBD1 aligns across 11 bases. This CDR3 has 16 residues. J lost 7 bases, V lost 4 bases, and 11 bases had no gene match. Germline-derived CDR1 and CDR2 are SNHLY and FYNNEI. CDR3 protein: CASSGSRTGGEREAFF. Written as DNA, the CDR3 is TGTGCCAGCAGTGGGTCCCGGACAGGGGGCGAGCGTGAAGCTTTCTTT.